A selection of T cell receptor beta chains follows, all from one sample in a study of blood T cell repertoires in COVID-19. Data came from immunoSEQ multiplex PCR; TCRdb stores just in-frame clones and leaves some out. Found here are under 200,000 clones, around nine tenths of them singletons; the top ten hold 3.7%. The specimen was peripheral blood. Receptors were obtained from a man between 18 and 35 years old with active or convalescent COVID-19. The CDR3 runs from the conserved cysteine through the conserved F or W. Fields, in order: clone size, V gene, J gene, D gene, CDR3 DNA, CDR3 protein. A D gene is named only where the DNA matches it firmly. Clone size appears in some rows only: once, few, many, or a class for an expanded clone.

-	TRBV30	TRBJ1-1	-	TGTGCCTGGAGTGTGGGGGGGGCTGAAGCTTTCTTT	CAWSVGGAEAFF
-	TRBV18	TRBJ2-7	-	TGTGCCAGCTCACTGGGACAAACCTTTTACGAGCAGTACTTC	CASSLGQTFYEQYF
-	TRBV3-1/TRBV3-2	TRBJ2-1	-	TGTGCCAGCAGCCGAGACTATGAGCAGTTCTTC	CASSRDYEQFF
-	TRBV28	TRBJ2-1	TRBD1	TGTGCCAGCACCGGGACAGGGGTGAATGAGCAGTTCTTC	CASTGTGVNEQFF
once	TRBV13	TRBJ1-1	-	TGTGCCAGCAGCTTAGAAGGACTCAGTGGGGGGTCGAACACTGAAGCTTTCTTT	CASSLEGLSGGSNTEAFF
-	TRBV10-1	TRBJ2-3	-	TGCGCCAGCAACAGGGGGGGACTAAGCACAGATACGCAGTATTTT	CASNRGGLSTDTQYF
-	TRBV18	TRBJ2-7	-	TGTGCCAGCTCACCAGGATCAGGGGCGCAAACCGAGCAGTACTTC	CASSPGSGAQTEQYF
-	TRBV21-1	TRBJ1-6	-	TGTGCCAAATCCGATTCCGGGACAGCTGCTTTCTCCTATAATTCACCCCTCCACTTT	CAKSDSGTAAFSYNSPLHF
once	TRBV14	TRBJ2-1	-	TGTGCCAGCCACGCAAGCGGAAACTTCTACAATGAGCAGTTCTTC	CASHASGNFYNEQFF
-	TRBV9	TRBJ1-2	TRBD1	TGTGCCAGCAGCGAGGACAGGGAGGACCCCTATGGCTACACCTTC	CASSEDREDPYGYTF
-	TRBV28	TRBJ1-4	-	TGTGCCAGCAGTTTGGCGGGTGAAAAACTGTTTTTT	CASSLAGEKLFF
-	TRBV5-1	TRBJ1-4	-	TGCGCCAGCAGCTTGGGAGCAACTAATGAAAAACTGTTTTTT	CASSLGATNEKLFF
-	TRBV20-1	TRBJ2-7	-	TGCAGTGCTAGTTGGTGGGGCAGTAACAGCTACGAGCAGTACTTC	CSASWWGSNSYEQYF
once	TRBV14	TRBJ1-3	-	TGTGCCAGCAGCCCATTGACAGGCTCTGGAAACACCATATATTTT	CASSPLTGSGNTIYF
-	TRBV13	TRBJ2-1	-	TGTGCCAGCAGCAACCGGGACGGGAGCTACAATGAGCAGTTCTTC	CASSNRDGSYNEQFF
-	TRBV4-3	TRBJ2-3	TRBD1	TGCGCCAGCAGCCAAGTTGGCAGGGGGACAGATACGCAGTATTTT	CASSQVGRGTDTQYF
once	TRBV3-1/TRBV3-2	TRBJ2-7	TRBD2	TGTGCCAGCCTGGGTAGCGGGAACGGCTTCTACGAGCAGTACTTC	CASLGSGNGFYEQYF
-	TRBV27	TRBJ2-1	-	TGTGCCAGCAGTTCCTCCGTTTCCTATTCCTACAATGAGCAGTTCTTC	CASSSSVSYSYNEQFF
-	TRBV21-1	TRBJ1-1	-	TGTGCCAGCAGCAGAGACCAGGGTCACTCCCTGAACACTGAAGCTTTCTTT	CASSRDQGHSLNTEAFF
-	TRBV5-4	TRBJ2-1	TRBD2	TGTGCCAGCACCCCGATTAGCGGGAGGGGTAGCTCCTACAATGAGCAGTTCTTC	CASTPISGRGSSYNEQFF
-	TRBV25-1	TRBJ1-1	-	TGTGCCAGCAGTGAGGTTTGGGCCACTGAAGCTTTCTTT	CASSEVWATEAFF
-	TRBV6-2/TRBV6-3	TRBJ2-7	-	TGTGCCAGCAGTTCGGAGCGCCCCTCCTACGAGCAGTACTTC	CASSSERPSYEQYF
-	TRBV19	TRBJ1-1	-	TGTGCCAGTAGTATTCGGGATAGTGTGACTGAAGCTTTCTTT	CASSIRDSVTEAFF
-	TRBV27	TRBJ2-3	-	TGTGCCAGCAGTCTAAGTCGGGGGTCCGCAGATACGCAGTATTTT	CASSLSRGSADTQYF
-	TRBV10-3	TRBJ2-5	TRBD2	TGTGCCATCAGTGAAACCCTCGGACTAGCGGGGTTCTGGGAGACCCAGTACTTC	CAISETLGLAGFWETQYF
-	TRBV9	TRBJ1-2	-	TGTGCCAGCAGCGTAGCAACAGGCTATGGCTACACCTTC	CASSVATGYGYTF
-	TRBV11-2	TRBJ2-1	TRBD2	TGTGCCAGCAGCTTGACTAGCGGGGGGGCGCGAGAGCAGTTCTTC	CASSLTSGGAREQFF
-	TRBV7-9	TRBJ2-1	-	TGTGCCAGCAGCTTGAGTCAGGCCAACAATGAGCAGTTCTTC	CASSLSQANNEQFF
-	TRBV6-2/TRBV6-3	TRBJ2-1	-	TGTGCCAGCAGACCTAATCTCCATGAGCAGTTCTTC	CASRPNLHEQFF
-	TRBV19	TRBJ2-1	-	TGTGCCACCGCCGGGAGTGCGGCCACAACCTACAATGAGCAGTTCTTC	CATAGSAATTYNEQFF
once	TRBV4-1	TRBJ2-7	-	TGCGCCAGCAGCCAAGAGGGGGCGATCTACGAGCAGTACTTC	CASSQEGAIYEQYF
-	TRBV13	TRBJ2-3	-	TGTGCCAGCAGCTTAACGACAAGCACAGATACGCAGTATTTT	CASSLTTSTDTQYF
-	TRBV9	TRBJ1-3	-	TGTGCCAGCAGCGGGGGACACGGAAACACCATATATTTT	CASSGGHGNTIYF
-	TRBV2	TRBJ2-3	-	TGTGCCAGCCAGCGAACCGGGCGGGGTGGGGATACGCAGTATTTT	CASQRTGRGGDTQYF
-	TRBV7-9	TRBJ1-1	-	TGTGCCAGCAGACTCGTAACTGAAGCTTTCTTT	CASRLVTEAFF
-	TRBV5-1	TRBJ1-1	-	TGCGCCAGCAGCTTGGATGCGGGAGTAACTGAAGCTTTCTTT	CASSLDAGVTEAFF
-	TRBV5-1	TRBJ2-2	-	TGCGCCAGCAGCTCCCGGGGATCGACCGGGGAGCTGTTTTTT	CASSSRGSTGELFF
-	TRBV10-3	TRBJ2-1	TRBD1	TGTGCCATCAGTGAGTGGCCGGAGGGACAGGGGTGGAATGAGCAGTTCTTC	CAISEWPEGQGWNEQFF
-	TRBV9	TRBJ1-4	TRBD1	TGTGCCAGCAGCGCCGCTGCGGGACAGGCTACTTTT	CASSAAAGQATF
-	TRBV27	TRBJ1-1	-	TGTGCCAGCAGTTTGGGGGGGGTCACTGAAGCTTTCTTT	CASSLGGVTEAFF
-	TRBV6-2/TRBV6-3	TRBJ2-5	-	TGTGCCAGCAGTAGGGGGGAGACCCAGTACTTC	CASSRGETQYF
-	TRBV11-2	TRBJ1-5	TRBD1	TGTGCCAGCAGCTTAGATCGGAGGAACAGGGGTAGTCAGCCCCAGCATTTT	CASSLDRRNRGSQPQHF
-	TRBV11-2	TRBJ2-7	-	TGTGCCAGCAGCGCCACAGGTCCCTTCTACGAGCAGTACTTC	CASSATGPFYEQYF
-	TRBV7-9	TRBJ1-2	-	TGTGCCAGCAGCTTACATTGGGGGCAGGATGGCTACACCTTC	CASSLHWGQDGYTF
-	TRBV5-6	TRBJ2-1	TRBD2	TGTGCCAGCGCTTCCGGGGCTAGCGGATACAATGAGCAGTTCTTC	CASASGASGYNEQFF
-	TRBV7-9	TRBJ1-1	TRBD1	TGTGCCAGCAGCTTCCGACAGGGGGCGACTGAAGCTTTCTTT	CASSFRQGATEAFF
-	TRBV5-8	TRBJ2-7	TRBD2	TGTGCCAGCAGCTTGTATCCTAGCGGGAGCTACGAGCAGTACTTC	CASSLYPSGSYEQYF
-	TRBV9	TRBJ1-1	TRBD1	TGTGCCAGCAGCTGGACAGGGGCATTGGCTGAAGCTTTCTTT	CASSWTGALAEAFF
-	TRBV27	TRBJ1-2	-	TGTGCCAGCAGTGGCAGGGGAGTAGGGTTCTATGGCTACACCTTC	CASSGRGVGFYGYTF
-	TRBV12-3/TRBV12-4	TRBJ2-2	-	TGTGCCAGCGGGGGCAGGAACACCGGGGAGCTGTTTTTT	CASGGRNTGELFF
-	TRBV9	TRBJ2-2	-	TGTGCCAGCAGCAGGGGAAACACCGGGGAGCTGTTTTTT	CASSRGNTGELFF
-	TRBV9	TRBJ2-1	TRBD1	TGTGCCAGCAGCGAGAGGACAGGACATACCTACAATGAGCAGTTCTTC	CASSERTGHTYNEQFF
-	TRBV24-1	TRBJ2-5	-	TGTGCCACCAGTGATTTAGAGGGCGCCCGGGAGACCCAGTACTTC	CATSDLEGARETQYF
-	TRBV7-9	TRBJ2-3	-	TGTGCCAGCAGCTTAGGAGTAGCGAGCACAGATACGCAGTATTTT	CASSLGVASTDTQYF